This T cell receptor beta chain is drawn from a study of glioma-infiltrating T cells. This clonotype was counted at least ten times. The antigen remains undetermined. V was shortened by 2 bases and J by 0 bases, with 14 bases between the two germline ends. This CDR3 contains 16 residues. Germline CDR1 and CDR2: DFQATT and SNEGSKA (reference sequence). General observations from the study: Above-expected tissue-blood divergence occurred in all gliomas, most in low-grade ones. Very few CDR3 sequences were shared between tissue and blood.

The iRepertoire nested amplicon-rescue multiplex PCR amplified TCR alpha and beta CDR3s from RNA. For one-step reverse transcription and amplification, about 85-400 ng of tissue mRNA or PBMC total RNA was used. TCRdb redid the calling of the multiplex PCR reads with MiXCR, one entry per CDR3 protein. In the table there are approximately 100,000 distinct CDR3 sequences, less than 30% of which are singletons. The chain is built from TRBV20-1 and TRBJ1-3; D is undetermined. The sequence was obtained from a human donor with low-grade glioma or glioblastoma, undergoing nonglioma brain surgery, or in good health (not recorded which). Sequenced sample: glioma tissue, nonneoplastic brain tissue, or PBMCs (not recorded which). The DNA of the CDR3 is TGCAGTGCTAGATCTCCAGCCTTCCCCTCTGGAAACACCATATATTTT. As protein: CSARSPAFPSGNTIYF.